This is a list of T cell receptor beta chains from one sample in a study of T cell repertoires in cytomegalovirus infection. Using its own MiXCR run on the reads, TCRdb lists one record per CDR3 protein. The profile shows around 300,000 distinct CDR3 sequences, more than 8% of them singletons. Sequenced: PBMCs. These receptors were collected from a human donor in good health (CMV status not recorded). Some clones in this sample may be carry-over from other donors' samples. Both conserved end residues are part of each CDR3. The D gene is left open where the match is weak. A row's size may be missing; if present it is once, few, many or a size class.

d_call clone_size j_call cdr3_length v_call cdr3_nt cdr3_aa
NA many TRBJ2-2 14 TRBV7-2 TGTGCCAGCAGCTTAGTTTTGGGGACCGGGGAGCTGTTTTTT CASSLVLGTGELFF
NA NA TRBJ2-5 14 TRBV20-1 TGCAGTGCCATAAAGGCGGGGCCCGGGGAGACCCAGTACTTC CSAIKAGPGETQYF
TRBD1 many TRBJ2-1 15 TRBV7-2 TGTGCCAGCAGCTCCCGGGACAGGGCCGGCAATGAGCAGTTCTTC CASSSRDRAGNEQFF
NA NA TRBJ2-5 15 TRBV11-2 TGTGCCAGCACCCTCGTCGGGACGGACCAAGAGACCCAGTACTTC CASTLVGTDQETQYF
NA many TRBJ1-2 13 TRBV7-2 TGTGCCAGCAGCGTCCAGGCTAACTATGGCTACACCTTC CASSVQANYGYTF
NA NA TRBJ2-3 15 TRBV12-3/TRBV12-4 TGTGCCAGCAGTTTAGAGGGGAGTCGCACAGATACGCAGTATTTT CASSLEGSRTDTQYF
NA many TRBJ2-4 15 TRBV12-3/TRBV12-4 TGTGCCAGCAGTTCCACCAGTTTAGCCAAAAACATTCAGTACTTC CASSSTSLAKNIQYF
TRBD2 few TRBJ2-1 18 TRBV20-1 TGCAGTGCTAGAGGGACTAGCGGGAGTCTAATCTCCTACAATGAGCAGTTCTTC CSARGTSGSLISYNEQFF
NA few TRBJ1-5 16 TRBV19 TGTGCCAGTAGTATCGAGGGGGAAGGATTCAATCAGCCCCAGCATTTT CASSIEGEGFNQPQHF
NA many TRBJ1-1 10 TRBV12-3/TRBV12-4 TGTGCCAGCATCGCTGGGGGAGCTTTCTTT CASIAGGAFF
NA NA TRBJ1-1 14 TRBV5-1 TGCGCCAGCACCCCGACGGGCCGAACCACTGAAGCTTTCTTT CASTPTGRTTEAFF
NA many TRBJ2-1 12 TRBV10-3 TGTGCCATCAGTGAAGGTGGTAATGAGCAGTTCTTC CAISEGGNEQFF
NA NA TRBJ2-3 17 TRBV9 TGTGCCAGCAGCGTATATCAGCAGACTTCTTTCACAGATACGCAGTATTTT CASSVYQQTSFTDTQYF
NA many TRBJ2-5 15 TRBV7-2 TGTGCCAGCAGCTTGTGGCAGCCCTTACAAGAGACCCAGTACTTC CASSLWQPLQETQYF
TRBD2 many TRBJ2-3 15 TRBV12-3/TRBV12-4 TGTGCCAGCAGTTTCGGGCTAGCGGGAATGGATACGCAGTATTTT CASSFGLAGMDTQYF
NA few TRBJ2-2 11 TRBV10-3 TGTGCCATCAGTGAGCTAGGGGAGCTGTTTTTT CAISELGELFF
NA NA TRBJ2-1 11 TRBV28 TGTGCCAGCCGACTTAACTTTGAGCAGTTCTTC CASRLNFEQFF
TRBD1 NA TRBJ2-7 13 TRBV10-3 TGTGCCATCAGTGCTTACCGGGACAGTGAAGAGTACTTC CAISAYRDSEEYF
TRBD1 many TRBJ2-7 12 TRBV28 TGTGCCATTGGGACAGGGCCCTACGAGCAGTACTTC CAIGTGPYEQYF
NA few TRBJ1-1 14 TRBV4-1 TGCGCCAGCAGCCGCAGGGACTTAGGGGCTGAAGCTTTCTTT CASSRRDLGAEAFF
TRBD2 NA TRBJ2-7 14 TRBV7-9 TGTGCCAGCAGCCCTCCCGGGGGGGCTTACGAGCAGTACTTC CASSPPGGAYEQYF
TRBD1 NA TRBJ2-3 15 TRBV12-3/TRBV12-4 TGTGCCAGCAGTTCCACAGGGGGTCCCGCCGATACGCAGTATTTT CASSSTGGPADTQYF
NA NA TRBJ1-1 13 TRBV5-4 TGTGCCAGCAGGCACCTTGGGAACACTGAAGCTTTCTTT CASRHLGNTEAFF
NA many TRBJ2-5 14 TRBV7-2 TGTGCCAGCAGCTCCCCAGGGAGATCGGAGACCCAGTACTTC CASSSPGRSETQYF
NA few TRBJ1-5 15 TRBV15 TGTGCCACCAGCAGAGATTCCCTGGGCCAACCGCCCCAGCATTTT CATSRDSLGQPPQHF
TRBD2 few TRBJ2-1 15 TRBV19 TGTGCCAGCGTAGAAAGGACTAGCTACCACAATGAGCAGTTCTTC CASVERTSYHNEQFF
NA many TRBJ1-5 15 TRBV7-2 TGTGCCAGCAGCTTAGATTTTAGGGGGGATCAGCCCCAGCATTTT CASSLDFRGDQPQHF
NA many TRBJ1-3 15 TRBV7-9 TGTGCCAGCAGCTATCTGGACGGACCTGGAAACACCATATATTTT CASSYLDGPGNTIYF
NA many TRBJ2-1 11 TRBV12-3/TRBV12-4 TGTGCCAGCAGCCCGGGAGTCTTCTGGTTCTTC CASSPGVFWFF
TRBD1 NA TRBJ1-5 16 TRBV6-6 TGTGCCAGCAGTGTGGTAGGACAGGGGGCTTCTCAGCCCCAGCATTTT CASSVVGQGASQPQHF
TRBD2 few TRBJ2-2 16 TRBV28 TGTGCCAGCAGTTCCACTTGGCGGGGGGCGGACGGGGAGCTGTTTTTT CASSSTWRGADGELFF
NA NA TRBJ2-1 12 TRBV6-2/TRBV6-3 TGTGCCAGCAGTTACTACTGGACGGAGCAGTTCTTC CASSYYWTEQFF
NA few TRBJ1-5 15 TRBV15 TGTGCCACCAGACCGGGACCCTTTCTCAGTCAGCCCCAGCATTTT CATRPGPFLSQPQHF
NA NA TRBJ2-1 15 TRBV5-3 TGTGCCAGCAGCCCCCGGGACTTATCCTACAATGAGCAGTTCTTC CASSPRDLSYNEQFF
TRBD1 many TRBJ2-5 19 TRBV7-2 TGTGCCAGCAGCTTAAGGGGGGAACCGGGACAGGGGAGTCGGGAGACCCAGTACTTC CASSLRGEPGQGSRETQYF
NA many TRBJ1-4 14 TRBV7-2 TGTGCCAGCAGCCCGGACCTGGGCCGGGAAAAACTGTTTTTT CASSPDLGREKLFF
TRBD1 many TRBJ1-1 16 TRBV7-2 TGTGCCAGCAGCCCCTCCGGGACAGACATGAACACTGAAGCTTTCTTT CASSPSGTDMNTEAFF
NA many TRBJ2-1 14 TRBV6-2/TRBV6-3 TGTGCCAGCAGTTACACCCTAGGGTACAATGAGCAGTTCTTC CASSYTLGYNEQFF
NA NA TRBJ1-5 17 TRBV7-2 TGTGCCAGCAGCTTAACTCCGGCCCCAAGTAGCAATCAGCCCCAGCATTTT CASSLTPAPSSNQPQHF
TRBD2 NA TRBJ2-7 15 TRBV27 TGTGCCAGCAGTTTACGGCTAGCGGGAACCTTCGGGCAGTACTTC CASSLRLAGTFGQYF
TRBD1 many TRBJ1-5 17 TRBV6-2/TRBV6-3 TGTGCCAGCAGTCCCCGGACAGGTGGTTATAGCAATCAGCCCCAGCATTTT CASSPRTGGYSNQPQHF
NA many TRBJ1-2 14 TRBV7-2 TGTGCCAGCAGCCCAAGGGCCGAGGGAGGTGGCTACACCTTC CASSPRAEGGGYTF
NA NA TRBJ1-3 15 TRBV7-9 TGTGCCAGCAGCTTCGCGGGGAGCTCTGGAAACACCATATATTTT CASSFAGSSGNTIYF
NA few TRBJ2-7 15 TRBV6-1 TGTGCCAGCAGACGGGCGAGTAGCGGATCCTACGAGCAGTACTTC CASRRASSGSYEQYF
NA few TRBJ1-1 13 TRBV9 TGTGCCAGCAGCCCCCCGTGGGGCACTGAAGCTTTCTTT CASSPPWGTEAFF
TRBD1 many TRBJ2-3 13 TRBV6-2/TRBV6-3 TGTGCCAGCAACAGGGGTGGCGCAGATACGCAGTATTTT CASNRGGADTQYF
NA many TRBJ2-1 14 TRBV7-9 TGTGCCAGCAGCTTAGATGACAGCCGCAATGAGCAGTTCTTC CASSLDDSRNEQFF
TRBD2 NA TRBJ2-7 16 TRBV7-9 TGTGCCAGCAGCTCCTACAGCGGGGAGAGCTCCTACGAGCAGTACTTC CASSSYSGESSYEQYF